This paragraph covers one T cell receptor (beta chain) sequence. This receptor's antigen is unknown. Base-call qualities are not available, and no considerably larger clone is one nucleotide away. The V end loses 1 base and the J end loses 6 bases, and a stretch of 12 bases separates them. The cysteine opens and the phenylalanine closes a CDR3 of 15 amino acids. This entry keeps only the CDR3 DNA: 45 bases, framed from base 1. Via the germline V gene, CDR1 is SGHTA and CDR2 FQGNSA. These data originate in a study of control samples from healthy donors and cancer patients (dated by TCRdb to the early 2020s). The protocol used for the library was the immunoSEQ multiplex PCR assay. The source is immuneACCESS, and TCRdb retained only in-frame sequences with V and J called. Part of the clones is not carried over; for the studies checked, unresolved V genes explain less than half of this, and the remainder is unexplained. The sample table lists some 18,000 clones, 84% of them with a count of one. The ten largest clonotypes hold 25% to 35% of the sample.

The chain joins TRBV7-2 to TRBJ2-2, with a weak D call of TRBD2 (5 bases match). The sequence derives from a woman aged 70-85 years with lung cancer. Input material: PBMCs. The sequenced DNA is TGTGCCAGCAGCTTAGGGTCCCGGGAACCCGGGGAGCTGTTTTTT. Translated, this is CASSLGSREPGELFF.